The clone carrying this T cell receptor beta chain showed up just once. Its antigen is not identified. Data came from immunoSEQ multiplex PCR; TCRdb stores just in-frame clones and leaves some out. The table includes around 130,000 clones, roughly 90% detected once. The data are from a study of T cells in localized non-small cell lung cancer. The study's findings and limits: It was uninvolved adjacent lung that showed the highest T cell clonality, exceeding tumor.

The CDR3 totals 14 residues. V lost 5 bases to trimming and J lost 2 bases; unmatched junction nucleotides: 4. The germline gives CDR1 GTSNPN, CDR2 SVGIG (reference sequence). Here the sequenced sample was peripheral blood, taken before any cancer treatment. The TCR originated in a female donor of 60 years or more with stage I lung adenocarcinoma. The chain joins TRBV30 to TRBJ1-4, with 8 bases lining up with TRBD1. Here the CDR3 reads CAWGQGTTNEKLFF. CDR3 sequence (DNA): TGTGCCTGGGGACAGGGTACCACTAATGAAAAACTGTTTTTT.